This TCR beta chain came from a study of Ad26.COV2.S vaccination and SARS-CoV-2 variants. General study findings and limits: Measurements of TCR breadth and depth may have given underestimates of the total T cell responses. People who got the vaccine had more spike-specific TCR breadth than people who got placebo.

Method: immunoSEQ multiplex PCR; TCRdb's copy keeps in-frame clones and lacks some. The sample has about 420,000 clones, 88% seen once; the top ten hold approximately 4%. This CDR3 is built from 16 residues. Germline assignment: CDR1 SEHNR and CDR2 FQNEAQ (reference sequence). V lost 1 base, J lost 2 bases, and 13 bases lay in between. A remark on this clone: What it recognizes is unknown.

Stated treatment: some 20 received Ad26.COV2.S at low or high dose, single or two shots; a few received placebo; per-sample allocation not given. Collection of samples fell on day 63 after the first vaccine or placebo injection. It was Wuhan-strain SARS-CoV-2 spike that the Ad26 vaccine vector expressed. The rearrangement joins TRBV7-9 to TRBJ2-3; D possibly corresponds to TRBD2 (5 bases). The receptor comes from a person between 18 and 60 years old who received the Ad26.COV2.S COVID-19 vaccine or a placebo. Sequencing used peripheral blood, obtained in a trial of Ad26.COV2.S vaccine versus placebo. In nucleotides, the CDR3 is TGTGCCAGCAGCTTAGGAGGTCGGGGAGACACAGATACGCAGTATTTT. It codes for CASSLGGRGDTDTQYF.